Below are 21 T cell receptor beta chains sequenced from a single sample in a study of cytomegalovirus exposure and HLA in healthy donors (TCRdb year 2017). Libraries were made using the immunoSEQ multiplex PCR assay. Imported from immuneACCESS, the table was reduced by TCRdb to in-frame sequences with V and J called. These copies leave out some clones; in studies compared against another copy, an unresolved V gene accounts for under half, and the cause of the remainder is not known. A total of some 49,000 clones appear in this sample, 90% to 95% of them only once. The ten biggest clones cover approximately 7.8% of the sample. The sequenced sample consisted of PBMCs. Source of these receptors: a woman aged 18-29 years in good health and CMV-seropositive.

This chain connects TRBV4-2 to TRBJ1-5, with no clear D. The CDR3 is made up of 14 amino acids. V lost 3 bases and J lost 1, with 7 bases in between. Germline V lookup: CDR1 LGHNA, CDR2 YNFKEQ. The CDR3, as DNA: TGTGCCAGCAGCCAGGAGGACAGCAATCAGCCCCAGCATTTT. This encodes CASSQEDSNQPQHF.

This chain connects TRBV28 to TRBJ1-5; D unclear. There are 12 residues in the CDR3. The germline gives CDR1 MDHEN, CDR2 SYDVKM. V was trimmed by 7 bases and J by 2 bases, leaving 6 bases between them. The CDR3 DNA sequence: TGTGCCAGCACCCAGGGCAATCAGCCCCAGCATTTT. Amino acids: CASTQGNQPQHF.

As DNA, the CDR3 is TGTGCCAGTAGTACCGGCCGGGACAGGGCACCCTACGAGCAGTACTTC. Its protein product is CASSTGRDRAPYEQYF. The rearrangement uses TRBV19 and TRBJ2-7, with 9 bases identical to TRBD1. The J segment lost 2 bases and the V segment lost 4 bases, leaving 9 bases of the junction unmatched. Germline CDR1 is LNHDA and CDR2 is SQIVND (reference sequence). The CDR3 has 16 residues.

The J gene is TRBJ1-4, the V gene TRBV10-3; D not resolved. This CDR3 is 14 amino acids long. V was clipped by 3 bases and J by 0 bases, with 5 bases between them. CDR1 is ENHRY, CDR2 SYGVKD, per germline. CDR3 protein: CAISDGSTNEKLFF. The DNA for the CDR3 is TGTGCCATCAGTGACGGGTCAACTAATGAAAAACTGTTTTTT.

The rearrangement uses TRBV7-3 and TRBJ2-1; D possibly corresponds to TRBD2 (6 bases). V was trimmed by 5 bases and J by 2 bases, leaving 13 bases between them. Germline loops: CDR1 SGHTA, CDR2 FQGTGA. CDR3 length equals 15 residues. The CDR3 here is CASSPGLITYNEQFF. In nucleotides, the CDR3 is TGTGCCAGCAGCCCGGGACTGATAACCTACAATGAGCAGTTCTTC.

The rearrangement uses TRBV7-9 and TRBJ2-3, with TRBD2 identical over 9 bases. Germline CDR1 SEHNR, CDR2 FQNEAQ (reference sequence). This CDR3 contains 16 residues. The junction had 9 bases not matched to a gene; V was cut back by 4 bases and J by 4 bases. Here the CDR3 DNA reads TGTGCCAGCAGCTACACAATAGCGGGAGCGTCAGATACGCAGTATTTT. Amino acids: CASSYTIAGASDTQYF.

The V call is TRBV27, the J call TRBJ2-2, with TRBD2 identical over 8 bases. The CDR3 runs 15 residues. The trim removed 4 bases at V and 4 bases at J, leaving 5 bases unmatched. Per the germline V gene, CDR1 is MNHEY and CDR2 is SMNVEV (reference sequence). The CDR3 DNA reads TGTGCCAGCAGTTCCGGGAGGGTACCCACCGGGGAGCTGTTTTTT. Its protein product is CASSSGRVPTGELFF.

V is TRBV15 and J is TRBJ2-7; 8 bases align to TRBD1. The germline V gene has CDR1 LNHNV and CDR2 YYDKDF (reference sequence). The CDR3 sequence is 15 residues long. J lost 1 base, V lost 1 base, and 3 bases had no gene match. For the CDR3, the DNA is TGTGCCACCAGCAGAGGACAGGGGACATCCTACGAGCAGTACTTC. Protein sequence: CATSRGQGTSYEQYF.

This clone was found once. The chain is built from TRBV19 and TRBJ2-1; 7 bases are a match to TRBD2. This CDR3 is 16 amino acids long. Germline V gives CDR1 LNHDA, CDR2 SQIVND (reference sequence). V was clipped by 3 bases and J by 8 bases; unmatched bases: 13. CDR3 residues: CASSMGLTGGFHEQFF. The CDR3 bases are TGTGCCAGTAGTATGGGTTTGACGGGAGGATTCCATGAGCAGTTCTTC.

V is TRBV5-1 and J is TRBJ2-5; 7 positions match TRBD1. With V trimmed by 4 bases and J by 2 bases, 5 bases remained unmatched. Germline CDR1 is SGHRS and CDR2 is YFSETQ. There are 14 residues in the CDR3. CDR3 coding DNA: TGCGCCAGCAGCCCCCGGACAGGACAAGAGACCCAGTACTTC. This translates into CASSPRTGQETQYF.

The chain uses TRBV2 and TRBJ1-4, with D hard to call. CDR3 length equals 15 residues. The V gene's germline CDR1 is SNHLY and CDR2 FYNNEI. V was cut by 1 base and J by 5 bases, with 11 bases left in between. The CDR3 sequence is CASSEGGSQNEKLFF. CDR3 in DNA: TGTGCCAGCAGTGAAGGAGGCAGCCAAAATGAAAAACTGTTTTTT.

The V call is TRBV7-3, the J call TRBJ2-7; D possibly corresponds to TRBD2 (6 bases). The germline V gene has CDR1 SGHTA and CDR2 FQGTGA. Trimming took off 4 bases at V and 0 bases at J, with 13 bases between the two ends. The CDR3 has 15 amino acids. CDR3 bases: TGTGCCAGCAGCTCCCTAGCGTCGAGCTCCTACGAGCAGTACTTC. Protein: CASSSLASSSYEQYF.

The chain links TRBV28 to TRBJ2-2; no clear D gene. The V and J ends lost 4 bases and 4 bases respectively, with 10 bases between them. Germline V gene sequence: CDR1 MDHEN, CDR2 SYDVKM. This CDR3 has 14 residues. This CDR3 is CASSSLSSTGELFF. The DNA of the CDR3 is TGTGCCAGCAGTTCTCTCTCGAGCACCGGGGAGCTGTTTTTT.

With regard to this clone: At one boundary the junction diverges from the germline segment, which might be a read error. The chain combines TRBV27 with TRBJ2-7; 12 nucleotides match TRBD2. Germline V gives CDR1 MNHEY, CDR2 SMNVEV (reference sequence). The CDR3 has 14 residues. The chain's CDR3 is CASGLTSGSYEQYF. The CDR3, as DNA: TGTGCCAGCGGTTTGACTAGCGGGAGCTACGAGCAGTACTTC.

This rearrangement joins TRBV5-6 to TRBJ2-1; 9 bases map to TRBD2. CDR1 and CDR2 (germline): SGHDT, YYEEEE. Losses at the gene ends were 4 bases for V and 5 bases for J; bases not matched to a gene: 4. This CDR3 region has 14 residues. The CDR3, as DNA: TGTGCCAGCAGCCCCGGCGGGAGGGACAATGAGCAGTTCTTC. This encodes CASSPGGRDNEQFF.

The chain combines TRBV11-3 with TRBJ2-7; D perhaps matches TRBD1 (6 bases). This CDR3 is built from 13 residues. V was cut by 5 bases and J by 3 bases, with 11 bases left in between. Germline lookup yields CDR1 SGHNT and CDR2 YENEEA. DNA of the CDR3: TGTGCCAGCAGCCCCACAGGGAACTACGAGCAGTACTTC. This gives the protein CASSPTGNYEQYF.

The rearrangement uses TRBV19 and TRBJ2-7; 9 nucleotides agree with TRBD2. The CDR3 is made up of 15 amino acids. Germline trimming cut 9 bases from V and 3 bases from J; bases unmatched to any gene: 12. Germline-derived CDR1 and CDR2 are LNHDA and SQIVND (reference sequence). The CDR3 DNA reads as TGTGCCAGCGCTCGTAGCGGGAGAGTAGACTACGAGCAGTACTTC. This translates into CASARSGRVDYEQYF.

CDR3 nucleotides: TGTGCCAGCAGCTTAGCGGGAGGGCGCACAGATACGCAGTATTTT. Translation gives CASSLAGGRTDTQYF. This chain connects TRBV7-2 to TRBJ2-3; 7 nucleotides match TRBD2. V lost 0 bases and J lost 1; bases outside the gene matches: 1. The germline gives CDR1 SGHTA, CDR2 FQGNSA. There are 15 residues in the CDR3.

The V and J genes are TRBV19 and TRBJ2-2; 7 nucleotides agree with TRBD2. The CDR3 loop spans 15 amino acids. After removal of 4 bases from V and 0 bases from J, the junction contained 2 bases not matched to a gene. CDR1 is LNHDA, CDR2 SQIVND, per germline (reference sequence). CDR3 bases: TGTGCCAGTAGTAGGGGGGGACCGAACACCGGGGAGCTGTTTTTT. Translating it yields CASSRGGPNTGELFF. The whole variable domain, filled in from reference TRBV19 and TRBJ2-2, reads DGGITQSPKYLFRKEGQNVTLSCEQNLNHDAMYWYRQDPGQGLRLIYYSQIVNDFQKGDIAEGYSVSREKKESFPLTVTSAQKNPTAFYLCASSRGGPNTGELFFGEGSRLTVL.

The gene calls are TRBV28 and TRBJ2-7; 7 bases align to TRBD1. Germline assignment: CDR1 MDHEN and CDR2 SYDVKM. With 4 bases clipped from V and 5 bases from J, the junction kept 14 bases outside the gene matches. The CDR3 is made up of 16 amino acids. DNA for the CDR3: TGTGCCAGCAGTTCCCATCATGAGGGGGCGCGCAACGAGCAGTACTTC. This encodes CASSSHHEGARNEQYF.

This rearrangement joins TRBV5-1 to TRBJ2-7, with D maybe TRBD1 (6 bases). The CDR3 covers 17 residues. Germline V gene sequence: CDR1 SGHRS, CDR2 YFSETQ. Trimming took 0 bases from V and 2 from J, leaving 18 bases between them. The CDR3 DNA reads as TGCGCCAGCAGCTTGGGTGTTCCAAGGACAGCACCCTACGAGCAGTACTTC. Translated: CASSLGVPRTAPYEQYF. Full variable domain (missing parts from reference TRBV5-1 and TRBJ2-7): KAGVTQTPRYLIKTRGQQVTLSCSPISGHRSVSWYQQTPGQGLQFLFEYFSETQRNKGNFPGRFSGRQFSNSRSEMNVSTLELGDSALYLCASSLGVPRTAPYEQYFGPGTRLTVT.